The 8 T cell receptor beta chains reported below all come from one sample, sequenced in a study of tumor-infiltrating lymphocytes in localized non-small cell lung cancer. Some clones are missing from TCRdb's copy, which holds only in-frame ones; the method was immunoSEQ multiplex PCR. This table has over 10,000 clones, approximately 81% appearing once. The sequenced material came from uninvolved lung tissue not adjacent to the tumor. These TCRs come from a human donor with non-small cell lung cancer.

This clone was counted only a few times. The rearrangement uses TRBV5-6 and TRBJ2-5; 8 bases match TRBD1. CDR3 size: 19 residues. Per germline, CDR1 SGHDT and CDR2 YYEEEE. V lost 0 bases and J lost 2; bases outside the gene matches: 15. This CDR3 reads CASSLAGLPRTGRQETQYF. DNA of the CDR3: TGTGCCAGCAGCTTGGCTGGGCTCCCACGGACAGGGCGGCAAGAGACCCAGTACTTC.

This chain links TRBV9 with TRBJ2-7; 11 bases are shared with TRBD2. CDR1 is SGDLS and CDR2 is YYNGEE in the germline V gene. Germline trimming cut 4 bases from V and 1 base from J; bases unmatched to any gene: 4. The CDR3 is 15 residues long. Here the CDR3 DNA reads TGTGCCAGCAGCACCGGGACTAGCGGATCCTACGAGCAGTACTTC. As protein: CASSTGTSGSYEQYF.

A single count supports this clone. The CDR3 sequence: CASSGNDPTQYF. The CDR3 DNA sequence: TGTGCCAGCAGCGGAAACGACCCGACGCAGTATTTT. This chain connects TRBV5-6 to TRBJ2-3; no firm D call. V was trimmed by 4 bases and J by 9 bases, leaving 12 bases between them. The CDR3 runs to 12 residues. CDR1 and CDR2 (germline): SGHDT, YYEEEE. The variable domain in full, completed from reference TRBV5-6 and TRBJ2-3, reads DAGVTQSPTHLIKTRGQQVTLRCSPKSGHDTVSWYQQALGQGPQFIFQYYEEEERQRGNFPDRFSGHQFPNYSSELNVNALLLGDSALYLCASSGNDPTQYFGPGTRLTVL.

The genes are TRBV11-2 and TRBJ2-5; 9 nucleotides match TRBD1. CDR3 size: 16 residues. CDR1 SGHAT and CDR2 FQNNGV come from the germline V gene. With 5 bases clipped from V and 5 bases from J, the junction kept 12 bases outside the gene matches. The DNA of the CDR3 is TGTGCCAGCAGCCCCTTCCCGGACAGGGGATCGGAGACCCAGTACTTC. This translates into CASSPFPDRGSETQYF.

The V gene is TRBV7-6, the J gene TRBJ2-2; 13 bases align to TRBD2. The J segment lost 4 bases and the V segment lost 4 bases, leaving 3 bases of the junction unmatched. Looked up from germline, CDR1 is SGHVS and CDR2 is FNYEAQ. There are 16 residues in the CDR3. CDR3 DNA: TGTGCCAGCAGCTCGGGACTAGCGGGGAGCACCGGGGAGCTGTTTTTT. Translating gives CASSSGLAGSTGELFF.

This clone was seen a few times. J is TRBJ2-1 and V is TRBV30; 9 nucleotides agree with TRBD1. This CDR3 is 15 amino acids long. CDR1 and CDR2 (germline): GTSNPN, SVGIG (reference sequence). Trimming removed 3 bases from V and 3 bases from J; junction bases left unmatched: 6. CDR3 nucleotides: TGTGCCTGGAGAGGTTGGGACAGGGACTACAATGAGCAGTTCTTC. Translation: CAWRGWDRDYNEQFF. Complete variable domain (other parts from reference TRBV30 and TRBJ2-1): SQTIHQWPATLVQPVGSPLSLECTVEGTSNPNLYWYRQAAGRGLQLLFYSVGIGQISSEVPQNLSASRPQDRQFILSSKKLLLSDSGFYLCAWRGWDRDYNEQFFGPGTRLTVL.

The chain has TRBV28 and TRBJ1-1, with a possible D match to TRBD1 (5 bases). CDR3 length: 17 amino acids. Germline assignment: CDR1 MDHEN and CDR2 SYDVKM. V dropped 7 bases and J dropped 6 bases, with 27 bases sitting between them. The CDR3 bases are TGTGCCAGCAATCCCTTCGGCGGGGGAAGTGGTATATCTGAAGCTTTCTTT. Translated, it gives CASNPFGGGSGISEAFF.

The V and J genes are TRBV7-9 and TRBJ1-2; perhaps TRBD1 as D (6 bases). The CDR3 spans 13 residues. Germline assignment: CDR1 SEHNR and CDR2 FQNEAQ (reference sequence). Trimming shortened V by 4 bases and J by 8 bases, and 14 bases separated the two germline ends. The DNA of the CDR3 is TGTGCCAGCAGCTCAAGAGGGGGTAGAGGCTACACCTTC. It is translated as CASSSRGGRGYTF.